This TCR beta chain came from a study of blood T cell repertoires in COVID-19. On the study more broadly: T cells, B-cell-depleted T cells, or PBMCs provided the cDNA or gDNA that served as material.

Libraries were prepared by immunoSEQ multiplex PCR; TCRdb keeps only in-frame clonotypes and omits some of them. The repertoire consists of 100,000 or so clones, with approximately 92% occurring once and the leading ten covering approximately 1.9%. Material: peripheral blood. The TCR originated in a woman in her forties or fifties with COVID-19, enrolled during active disease.

CDR3 sequence reads: CATSNPAQGELFF. The CDR3 bases are TGTGCCACCAGCAATCCCGCACAGGGGGAGCTGTTTTTT. The V call is TRBV15, the J call TRBJ2-2; D remains unclear. The CDR3 sequence is 13 residues long. Per germline, CDR1 LNHNV and CDR2 YYDKDF (reference sequence). Between the trimmed V and J ends, which lost 4 bases and 8 bases, there was a span of 11 bases.